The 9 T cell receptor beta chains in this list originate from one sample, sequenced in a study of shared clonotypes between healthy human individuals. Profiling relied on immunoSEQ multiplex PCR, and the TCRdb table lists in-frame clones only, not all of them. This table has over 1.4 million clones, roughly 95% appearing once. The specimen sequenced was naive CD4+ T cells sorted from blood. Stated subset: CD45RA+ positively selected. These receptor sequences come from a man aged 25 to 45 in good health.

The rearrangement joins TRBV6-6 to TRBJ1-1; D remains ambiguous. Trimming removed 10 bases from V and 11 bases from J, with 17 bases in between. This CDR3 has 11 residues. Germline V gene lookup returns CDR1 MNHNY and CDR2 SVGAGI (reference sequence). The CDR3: CAIRVDGEAFF. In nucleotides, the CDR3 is TGTGCCATCCGGGTTGACGGGGAGGCTTTCTTT.

The CDR3 nucleotides are TGTGCCAGTAGTACCCCCCTAAAATCGTACGGGAGTAGGGATGAGCAGTTCTTC. This codes for CASSTPLKSYGSRDEQFF. This chain uses TRBV19 with TRBJ2-1, with a weak D call TRBD2 (6 bases). V shed 4 bases and J shed 8 bases, with 27 bases lying between them. The CDR3 is made up of 18 amino acids. Germline loops: CDR1 LNHDA, CDR2 SQIVND (reference sequence).

The CDR3 coding sequence is TGTGCCAGTAGTATCGGGACAGGGCCTACGCAGTATTTT. Protein sequence: CASSIGTGPTQYF. The rearrangement uses TRBV19 and TRBJ2-3, with TRBD1 matching 9 bases. V gave up 3 bases and J gave up 8 bases; unmatched junction bases: 3. Germline V gene lookup returns CDR1 LNHDA and CDR2 SQIVND (reference sequence). The CDR3 contains 13 residues.

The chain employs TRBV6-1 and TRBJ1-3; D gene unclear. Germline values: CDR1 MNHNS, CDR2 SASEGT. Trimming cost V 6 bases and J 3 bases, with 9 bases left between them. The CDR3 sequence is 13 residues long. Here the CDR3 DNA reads TGTGCCAGCAGGGTGACATTTGGAAACACCATATATTTT. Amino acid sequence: CASRVTFGNTIYF.

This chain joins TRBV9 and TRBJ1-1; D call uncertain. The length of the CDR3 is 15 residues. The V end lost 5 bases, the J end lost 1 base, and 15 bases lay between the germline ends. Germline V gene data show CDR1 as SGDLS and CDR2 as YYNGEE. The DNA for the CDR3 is TGTGCCAGCAGTGGGAAGGCCCCCTGGAACACTGAAGCTTTCTTT. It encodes CASSGKAPWNTEAFF.

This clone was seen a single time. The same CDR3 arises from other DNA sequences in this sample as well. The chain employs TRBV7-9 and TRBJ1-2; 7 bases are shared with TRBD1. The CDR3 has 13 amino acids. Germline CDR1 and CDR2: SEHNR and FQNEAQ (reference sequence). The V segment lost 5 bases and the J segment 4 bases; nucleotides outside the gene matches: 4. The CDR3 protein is CASSPGQSYGYTF. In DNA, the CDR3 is TGTGCCAGCAGCCCGGGACAGTCCTATGGCTACACCTTC. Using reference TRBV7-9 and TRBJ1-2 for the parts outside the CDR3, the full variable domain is DTGVSQNPRHKITKRGQNVTFRCDPISEHNRLYWYRQTLGQGPEFLTYFQNEAQLEKSRLLSDRFSAERPKGSFSTLEIQRTEQGDSAMYLCASSPGQSYGYTFGSGTRLTVV.

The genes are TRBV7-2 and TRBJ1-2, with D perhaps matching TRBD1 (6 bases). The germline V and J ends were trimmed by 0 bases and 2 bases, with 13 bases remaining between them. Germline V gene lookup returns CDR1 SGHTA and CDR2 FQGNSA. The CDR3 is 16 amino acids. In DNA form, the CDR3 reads TGTGCCAGCAGCTTAGCCGGGACACTCAAAAACTATGGCTACACCTTC. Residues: CASSLAGTLKNYGYTF.

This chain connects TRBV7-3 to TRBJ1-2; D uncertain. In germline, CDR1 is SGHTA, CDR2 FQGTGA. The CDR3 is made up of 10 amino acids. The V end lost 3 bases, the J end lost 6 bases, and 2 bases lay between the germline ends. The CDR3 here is CASSFDGYTF. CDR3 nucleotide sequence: TGTGCCAGCAGCTTCGATGGCTACACCTTC.

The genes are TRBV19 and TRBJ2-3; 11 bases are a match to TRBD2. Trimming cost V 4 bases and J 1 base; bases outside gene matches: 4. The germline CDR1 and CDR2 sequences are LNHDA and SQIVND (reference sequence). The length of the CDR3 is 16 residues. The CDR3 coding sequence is TGTGCCAGTAGTACGAATAGCGGGAGGGGCACAGATACGCAGTATTTT. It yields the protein CASSTNSGRGTDTQYF.